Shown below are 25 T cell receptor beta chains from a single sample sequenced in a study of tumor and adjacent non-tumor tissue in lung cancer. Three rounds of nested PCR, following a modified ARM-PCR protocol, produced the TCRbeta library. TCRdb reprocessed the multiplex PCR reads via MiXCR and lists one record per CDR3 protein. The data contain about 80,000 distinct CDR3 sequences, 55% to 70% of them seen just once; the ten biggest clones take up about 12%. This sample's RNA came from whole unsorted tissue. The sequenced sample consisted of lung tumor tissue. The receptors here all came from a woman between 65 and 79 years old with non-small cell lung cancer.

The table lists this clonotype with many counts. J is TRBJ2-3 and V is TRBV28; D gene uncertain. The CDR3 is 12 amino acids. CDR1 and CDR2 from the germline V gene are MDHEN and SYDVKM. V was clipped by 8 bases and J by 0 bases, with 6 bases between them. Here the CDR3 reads CASRISTDTQYF. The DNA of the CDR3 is TGTGCCAGCCGTATCAGCACAGATACGCAGTATTTT.

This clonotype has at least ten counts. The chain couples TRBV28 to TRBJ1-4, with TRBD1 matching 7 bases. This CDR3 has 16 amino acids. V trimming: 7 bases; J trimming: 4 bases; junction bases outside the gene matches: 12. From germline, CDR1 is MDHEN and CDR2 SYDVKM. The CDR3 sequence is CASIQGGTESNEKLFF. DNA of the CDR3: TGTGCCAGCATCCAAGGCGGGACAGAGAGTAATGAAAAACTGTTTTTT.

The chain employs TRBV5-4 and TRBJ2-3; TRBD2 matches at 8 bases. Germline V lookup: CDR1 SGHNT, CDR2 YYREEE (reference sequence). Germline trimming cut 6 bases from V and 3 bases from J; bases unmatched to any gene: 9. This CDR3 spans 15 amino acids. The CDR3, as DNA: TGTGCCAGCAACCGGGGGGGACTGGCGACAGATACGCAGTATTTT. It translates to CASNRGGLATDTQYF.

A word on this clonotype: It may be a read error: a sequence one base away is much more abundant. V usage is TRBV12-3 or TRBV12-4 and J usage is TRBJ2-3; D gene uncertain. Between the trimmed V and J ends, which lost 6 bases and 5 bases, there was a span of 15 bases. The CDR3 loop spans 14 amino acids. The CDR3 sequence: CASRPPVRRDTQYF. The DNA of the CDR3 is TGTGCCAGCAGGCCCCCTGTCCGCAGAGATACGCAGTATTTT.

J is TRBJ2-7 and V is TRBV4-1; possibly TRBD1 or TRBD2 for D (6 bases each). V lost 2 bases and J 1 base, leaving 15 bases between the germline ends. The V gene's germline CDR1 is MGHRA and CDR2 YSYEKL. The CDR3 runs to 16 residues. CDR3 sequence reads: CASSQILGGRSYEQYF. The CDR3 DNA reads TGCGCCAGCAGCCAAATTTTGGGGGGCAGGTCCTACGAGCAGTACTTC.

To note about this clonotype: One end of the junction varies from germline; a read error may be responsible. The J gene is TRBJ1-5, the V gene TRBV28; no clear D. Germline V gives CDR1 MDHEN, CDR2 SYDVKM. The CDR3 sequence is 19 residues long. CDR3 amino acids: CASSLRNPAGSSGNQPHHF. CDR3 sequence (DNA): TGTGCCAGCAGTTTAAGGAATCCTGCCGGGAGCTCGGGCAATCAGCCCCATCATTTT.

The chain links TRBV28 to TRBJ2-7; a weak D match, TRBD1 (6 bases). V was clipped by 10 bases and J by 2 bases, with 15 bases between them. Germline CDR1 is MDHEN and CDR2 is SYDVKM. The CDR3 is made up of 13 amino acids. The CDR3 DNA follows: TGTGCCATCAGCCCAGGGACAACCTACGAGCAGTACTTC. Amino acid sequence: CAISPGTTYEQYF.

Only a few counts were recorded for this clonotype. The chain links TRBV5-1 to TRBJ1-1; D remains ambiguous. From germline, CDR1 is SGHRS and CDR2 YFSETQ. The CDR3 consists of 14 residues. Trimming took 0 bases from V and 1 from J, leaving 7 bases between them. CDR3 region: CASSLGTSNTEAFF. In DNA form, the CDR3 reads TGCGCCAGCAGCTTGGGCACTTCGAACACTGAAGCTTTCTTT.

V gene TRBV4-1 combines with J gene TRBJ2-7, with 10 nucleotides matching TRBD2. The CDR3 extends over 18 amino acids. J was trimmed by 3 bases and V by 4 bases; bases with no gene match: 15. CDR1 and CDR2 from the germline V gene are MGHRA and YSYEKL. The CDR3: CASSRETSGRAVVYEQYF. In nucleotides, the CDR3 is TGCGCCAGCAGCCGAGAGACAAGCGGGAGGGCCGTCGTCTACGAGCAGTACTTC.

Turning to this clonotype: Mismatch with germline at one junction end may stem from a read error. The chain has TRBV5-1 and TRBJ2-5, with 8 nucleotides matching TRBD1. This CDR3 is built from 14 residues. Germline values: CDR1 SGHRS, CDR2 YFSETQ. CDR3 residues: CASSASDREETQYF. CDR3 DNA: TGCGCCAGCAGCGCATCGGACAGGGAGGAGACCCAATACTTC.

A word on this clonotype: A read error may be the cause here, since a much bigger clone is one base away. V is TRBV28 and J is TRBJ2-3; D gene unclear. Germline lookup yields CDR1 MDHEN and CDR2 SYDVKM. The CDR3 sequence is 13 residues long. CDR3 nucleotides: TGTGCCAGCAGTCCTCCCACCGTAGATATGCAGTATTTT. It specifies CASSPPTVDMQYF. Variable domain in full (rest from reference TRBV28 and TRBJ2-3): DVKVTQSSRYLVKRTGEKVFLECVQDMDHENMFWYRQDPGLGLRLIYFSYDVKMKEKGDIPEGYSVSREKKERFSLILESASTNQTSMYLCASSPPTVDMQYFGPGTRLTVL.

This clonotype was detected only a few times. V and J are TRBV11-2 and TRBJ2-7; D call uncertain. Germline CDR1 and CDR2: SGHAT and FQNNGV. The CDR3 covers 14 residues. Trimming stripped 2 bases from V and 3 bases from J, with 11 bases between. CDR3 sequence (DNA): TGTGCCAGCAGCTTACAGTCAACCCACTACGAGCAGTACTTC. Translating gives CASSLQSTHYEQYF.

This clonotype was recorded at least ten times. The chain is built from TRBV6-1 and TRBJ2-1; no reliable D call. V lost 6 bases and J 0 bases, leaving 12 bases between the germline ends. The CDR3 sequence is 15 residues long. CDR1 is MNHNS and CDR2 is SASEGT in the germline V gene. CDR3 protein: CASRGGESSYNEQFF. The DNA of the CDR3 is TGTGCCAGCAGAGGCGGCGAGAGCTCCTACAATGAGCAGTTCTTC.

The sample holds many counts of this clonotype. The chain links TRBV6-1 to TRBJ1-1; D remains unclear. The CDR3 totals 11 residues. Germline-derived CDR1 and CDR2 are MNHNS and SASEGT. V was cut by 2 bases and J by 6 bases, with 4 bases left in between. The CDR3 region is CASSEFAEAFF. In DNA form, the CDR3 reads TGTGCCAGCAGTGAATTCGCTGAAGCTTTCTTT.

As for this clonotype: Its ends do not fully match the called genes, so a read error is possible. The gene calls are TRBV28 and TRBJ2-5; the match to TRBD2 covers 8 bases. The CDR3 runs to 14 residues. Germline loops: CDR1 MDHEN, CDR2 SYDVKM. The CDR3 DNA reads TGTGCCAGCAGTTCTCTGGGACTAGAAGAGGCCCAGTACTTC. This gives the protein CASSSLGLEEAQYF.

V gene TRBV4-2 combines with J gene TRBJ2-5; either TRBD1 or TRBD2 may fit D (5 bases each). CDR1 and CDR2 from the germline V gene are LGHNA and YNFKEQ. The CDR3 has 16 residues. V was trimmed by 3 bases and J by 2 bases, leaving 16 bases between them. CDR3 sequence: CASSQGTGWGQETQYF. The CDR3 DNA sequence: TGTGCCAGCAGCCAGGGAACGGGATGGGGGCAAGAGACCCAGTACTTC.

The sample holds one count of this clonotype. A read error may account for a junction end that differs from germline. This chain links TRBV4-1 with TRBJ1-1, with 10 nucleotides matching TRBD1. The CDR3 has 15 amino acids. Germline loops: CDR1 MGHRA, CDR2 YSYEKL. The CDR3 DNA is TGCGCCAGTAGCCAACGGACAGGGGGTGGCACTGAAGCATTCTTT. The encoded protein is CASSQRTGGGTEAFF.

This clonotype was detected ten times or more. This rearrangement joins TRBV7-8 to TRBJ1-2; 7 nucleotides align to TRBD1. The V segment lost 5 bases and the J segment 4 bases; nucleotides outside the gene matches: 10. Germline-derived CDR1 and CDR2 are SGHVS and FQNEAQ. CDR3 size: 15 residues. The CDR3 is CASSPRTGNAYGYTF. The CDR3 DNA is TGTGCCAGCAGCCCCCGGACAGGCAACGCCTATGGCTACACCTTC.

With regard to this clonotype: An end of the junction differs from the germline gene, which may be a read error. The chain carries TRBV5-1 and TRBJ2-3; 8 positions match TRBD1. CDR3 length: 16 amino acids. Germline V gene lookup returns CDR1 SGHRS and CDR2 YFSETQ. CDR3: CASSLTRTGSTDTQHF. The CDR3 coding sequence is TGCGCCAGCAGCTTGACGAGGACAGGGAGCACAGATACGCAGCACTTT.

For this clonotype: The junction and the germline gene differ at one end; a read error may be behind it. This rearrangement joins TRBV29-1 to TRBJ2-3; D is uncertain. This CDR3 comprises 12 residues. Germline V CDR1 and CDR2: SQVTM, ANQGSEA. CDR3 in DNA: TGCAGTGTTGAGGATGGCACAGATACGCAGTATTTT. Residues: CSVEDGTDTQYF.

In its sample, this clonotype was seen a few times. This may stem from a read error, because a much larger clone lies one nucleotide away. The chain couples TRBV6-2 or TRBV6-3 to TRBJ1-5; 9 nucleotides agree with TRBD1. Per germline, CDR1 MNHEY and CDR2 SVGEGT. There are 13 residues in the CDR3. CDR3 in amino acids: CASRRDRVQLQHF. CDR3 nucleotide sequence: TGTGCCAGCAGAAGGGACAGGGTTCAGCTCCAGCATTTT.

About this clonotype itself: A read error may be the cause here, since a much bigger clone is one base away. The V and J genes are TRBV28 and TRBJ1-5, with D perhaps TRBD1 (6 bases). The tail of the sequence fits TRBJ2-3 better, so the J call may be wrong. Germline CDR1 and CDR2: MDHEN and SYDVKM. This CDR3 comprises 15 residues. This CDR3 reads CASKRRSGDNQPQYF. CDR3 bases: TGTGCCAGCAAGAGGAGGTCCGGGGACAATCAGCCCCAGTATTTT.

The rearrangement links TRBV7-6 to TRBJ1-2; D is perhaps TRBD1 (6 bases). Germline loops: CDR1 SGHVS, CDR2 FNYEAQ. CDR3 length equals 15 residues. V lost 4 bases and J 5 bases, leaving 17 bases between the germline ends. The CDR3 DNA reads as TGTGCCAGCAGCTCCTCAGTGGGGGCGCGGTATGGCTACACCTTC. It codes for CASSSSVGARYGYTF.

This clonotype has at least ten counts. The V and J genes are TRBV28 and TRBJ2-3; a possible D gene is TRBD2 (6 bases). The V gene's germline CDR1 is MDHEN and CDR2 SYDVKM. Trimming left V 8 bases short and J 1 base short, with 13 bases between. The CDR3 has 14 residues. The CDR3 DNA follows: TGTGCCAGCGTGGAGGGCGCGGGCACAGATACGCAGTATTTT. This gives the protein CASVEGAGTDTQYF.

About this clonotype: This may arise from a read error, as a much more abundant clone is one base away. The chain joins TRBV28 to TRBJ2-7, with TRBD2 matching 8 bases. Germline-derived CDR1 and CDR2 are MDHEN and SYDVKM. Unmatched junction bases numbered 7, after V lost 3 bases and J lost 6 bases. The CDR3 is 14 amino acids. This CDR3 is CASSLTAGVTEQYF. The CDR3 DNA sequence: TGTGCCAGCAGTTTGACAGCGGGAGTAACCGAGCAGTACTTC.